This T cell receptor beta chain emerged from a study of post-analysis software for immune sequencing data. In its sample, this clonotype was seen once. The antigen is not known. General observations from the study: The five TRBV segments detected at higher frequency in patients than in controls included TRBV5-6, TRBV5-1 and TRBV20-1.

The germline CDR1 and CDR2 sequences are LNHNV and YYDKDF (reference sequence). V was shortened by 1 base and J by 7 bases, with 17 bases between the two germline ends. The CDR3 is 15 residues long. Unique molecular identifiers were built into the TCR beta cDNA libraries. TCRdb recomputed calls from the PCR reads with MiXCR, one row per CDR3 protein. The table includes around 700,000 distinct CDR3 sequences, 55% to 70% detected once. Sequencing used blood. The rearrangement joins TRBV15 to TRBJ2-7; D gene unclear. The clonotype comes from a girl aged 2 to 9 with multiple sclerosis. The CDR3 DNA sequence: TGTGCCACCAGCAGAGTATGGAAAGATTACGAGGAGCAGTACTTC. Its translation: CATSRVWKDYEEQYF.